The following is a T cell receptor beta chain sequence with its context. The table lists this clonotype with a few counts. Its antigen is still unknown. Per-base qualities were not stored, and no clone one base away is much larger. This specimen belongs to a study of T-cell reconstitution after alpha-beta-depleted transplantation in children (dated by TCRdb to the mid-2010s). Notes on the research overall: The study quantitatively tracked T-cell immune reconstitution after TCRalphabeta/CD19-depleted allogeneic hematopoietic cell transplantation in children using TCR repertoire profiling.

Libraries were made using PCR. TCRdb names Illumina HiSeq 2500 as the instrument used. TCR libraries were prepared with molecular barcoding, using unique molecular identifiers to normalize TCRbeta repertoire quantification. TCRdb itself trimmed the public reads at Q25 with fastp, ran MiXCR and retained productive beta chains. Rows merge per CDR3 protein into single entries with the most common DNA and genes. Present in this sample are about 230,000 distinct CDR3 sequences, approximately 9% of which were seen just once. The ten largest clones take up around 6.2% of the sample. The sequences come from PBMCs from the stem cell graft donor, collected from the stem cell graft. The receptor comes from a human donor who donated a stem cell graft to a child with acute lymphoblastic leukemia.

In nucleotides, the sequence is TGCGCCAGCAGCCAAGATGGGGGGCACACAGATACGCAGTATTTT. This sequence encodes CASSQDGGHTDTQYF. The chain couples TRBV4-3 to TRBJ2-3, with the D call tentatively TRBD1 or TRBD2, each fitting 6 bases. CDR1 and CDR2, per the germline V gene, are LGHNA and YSLEER. There are 15 amino acids in the CDR3, from cysteine to phenylalanine inclusive. Only the CDR3 DNA is retained, 45 bases long and in frame from the first base. V and J are truncated by 0 bases and 2 bases respectively, leaving an intervening sequence of 9 bases.